The sequence of this T cell receptor (beta chain) was determined in a study of blood T cell repertoires in COVID-19. Study-wide context: Italy, Spain and the United States were the sources of the convalescent and acute COVID-19 samples. PBMCs, B-cell-depleted T cells, or T cells were the source of the cDNA or gDNA that made up the material.

The J segment lost 8 bases and the V segment lost 6 bases, leaving 12 bases of the junction unmatched. Germline lookup yields CDR1 LGHNA and CDR2 YNFKEQ. CDR3 size: 16 residues. The assay was immunoSEQ multiplex PCR, and TCRdb's table has in-frame clones only and misses some. The table records a few hundred thousand clones, approximately 89% of them present only once. The specimen was peripheral blood. This TCR derives from a woman in her sixties with acute or convalescent COVID-19. This sequence joins TRBV4-2 and TRBJ2-1; 11 nucleotides align to TRBD2. The CDR3 coding sequence is TGTGCCAGCAGACCCTCTAGCGGGGGGAGGGTGGATGAGCAGTTCTTC. Amino acid sequence: CASRPSSGGRVDEQFF.